The T cell receptor beta chain under discussion was sequenced for a study of cytomegalovirus exposure and HLA in healthy donors. Study outcomes and limitations: Immune exposure information comprised only CMV serostatus. There were several of the most significant clusters that appeared linked to common viral pathogens in a later analysis. For TCR beta chains, V- and J-gene trimming was later linked to a missense DCLRE1C variant.

Primers included in the PCR were 60 Vbeta and 13 Jbeta primers. Here immunoSEQ multiplex PCR was the method, and the copy in TCRdb shows in-frame clones only, minus some. The table includes about 100,000 clones, roughly 85% detected once. The germline V and J ends were trimmed by 1 base and 5 bases, with 11 bases remaining between them. Per the germline V gene, CDR1 is LNHNV and CDR2 is YYDKDF (reference sequence). This CDR3 is 14 amino acids long. This clone was observed a single time. Its cognate antigen is unknown. The origin of this receptor is a man aged 25 to 40 in good health and CMV-seronegative. The sequenced sample was PBMCs. The J gene is TRBJ2-5, the V gene TRBV15, with D maybe TRBD1 (5 bases). CDR3 in DNA: TGTGCCACCAGCAGAGGGGGCCGGTTGGAGACCCAGTACTTC. Its translation is CATSRGGRLETQYF. Together with reference TRBV15 and TRBJ2-5, the CDR3 gives the full variable domain: DAMVIQNPRYQVTQFGKPVTLSCSQTLNHNVMYWYQQKSSQAPKLLFHYYDKDFNNEADTPDNFQSRRPNTSFCFLDIRSPGLGDTAMYLCATSRGGRLETQYFGPGTRLLVL.